The 15 T cell receptor beta chains presented below share a single source sample, sequenced in a study of T cell responses to AZD1222 COVID-19 vaccine. Produced via immunoSEQ multiplex PCR; TCRdb's table is partial and in-frame only. The table includes 100,000 to 150,000 clones, about nine tenths detected once. Source: peripheral blood, taken on day 0 of AZD1222 vaccination. All receptors derive from an adult in good health.

The chain carries TRBV6-5 and TRBJ2-3, with 9 bases lining up with TRBD1. From germline, CDR1 is MNHEY and CDR2 SVGAGI. V lost 5 bases and J lost 12; bases outside the gene matches: 9. The length of the CDR3 is 13 residues. Written as DNA, the CDR3 is TGTGCCAGCAGTCGTCCCGGGACAGGGAACCAGTATTTT. Translating it yields CASSRPGTGNQYF.

The J gene is TRBJ2-7, the V gene TRBV12-3 or TRBV12-4; the match to TRBD2 covers 10 bases. Trimming cost V 2 bases and J 6 bases; bases outside gene matches: 1. CDR3 size: 13 residues. In nucleotides, the CDR3 is TGTGCCAGCAGTTTAACTAGCGGGACCGAGCAGTACTTC. This codes for CASSLTSGTEQYF.

The rearrangement uses TRBV5-6 and TRBJ2-5; a weak D match, TRBD2 (5 bases). CDR3 length: 13 amino acids. Germline CDR1 and CDR2: SGHDT and YYEEEE. V dropped 2 bases and J dropped 5 bases, with 10 bases sitting between them. CDR3 sequence: CASSLSGFETQYF. The CDR3 nucleotides read TGTGCCAGCAGCTTATCGGGGTTCGAGACCCAGTACTTC.

The rearrangement uses TRBV5-4 and TRBJ2-2, with D perhaps TRBD1 or TRBD2 (5 bases each). V was cut by 7 bases and J by 4 bases, with 20 bases left in between. Per the germline V gene, CDR1 is SGHNT and CDR2 is YYREEE (reference sequence). The CDR3 is 16 residues long. The CDR3 nucleotides read TGTGCCAGCTCGAGGGTGGGGCAGGGAACCACCGGGGAGCTGTTTTTT. Protein sequence: CASSRVGQGTTGELFF.

J is TRBJ2-2 and V is TRBV5-1; 7 bases match TRBD1. The CDR3 covers 14 residues. Germline V gives CDR1 SGHRS, CDR2 YFSETQ. The V gene end was trimmed by 0 bases and the J gene end by 6 bases; junction bases not matched to a gene: 2. CDR3 in amino acids: CASSLGQGAGELFF. DNA for the CDR3: TGCGCCAGCAGCTTGGGCCAGGGGGCCGGGGAGCTGTTTTTT.

This clone was recorded a few times. The chain couples TRBV11-3 to TRBJ2-7, with a tentative D call TRBD1 (5 bases). The CDR3 has 14 residues. The germline CDR1 and CDR2 sequences are SGHNT and YENEEA. The V end was cut by 2 bases, the J end by 2 bases, with 10 bases between. CDR3 nucleotides: TGTGCCAGCAGCTTAAAGGACACTCCCTACGAGCAGTACTTC. Protein: CASSLKDTPYEQYF.

The chain uses TRBV4-1 and TRBJ2-4; D remains unclear. Germline CDR1 and CDR2: MGHRA and YSYEKL. CDR3 size: 16 residues. With 0 bases removed from V and 0 bases from J, the gap between germline ends came to 9 bases. CDR3 nucleotides: TGCGCCAGCAGCCAAGAACCCCCCATAGCCAAAAACATTCAGTACTTC. Protein sequence: CASSQEPPIAKNIQYF.

CDR3 DNA: TGTGCCAGCAGCGCCGTTTTAGTTGGGTACACTGAAGCTTTCTTT. Translating gives CASSAVLVGYTEAFF. This chain links TRBV5-4 with TRBJ1-1; D is undetermined. Germline CDR1 reads SGHNT; CDR2 reads YYREEE (reference sequence). V was clipped by 4 bases and J by 3 bases, with 16 bases between them. The CDR3 length is 15 residues.

This sequence joins TRBV11-2 and TRBJ1-1; weak D call: TRBD1 (5 bases). The germline CDR1 and CDR2 sequences are SGHAT and FQNNGV. CDR3 length: 14 residues. V lost 3 bases, J lost 4 bases, and 12 bases lay in between. The CDR3 is CASSLGRGGTEAFF. The CDR3 DNA reads as TGTGCCAGCAGCTTGGGACGCGGAGGCACTGAAGCTTTCTTT.

A few counts support this clone. Here the CDR3 reads CASSYVIGGAENTGELFF. CDR3 DNA sequence: TGTGCCAGCAGTTACGTCATAGGGGGCGCAGAAAACACCGGGGAGCTGTTTTTT. The chain recombines TRBV6-2 or TRBV6-3 with TRBJ2-2, with TRBD1 identical over 7 bases. The J segment lost 2 bases and the V segment lost 2 bases, leaving 11 bases of the junction unmatched. CDR3 length equals 18 residues. Germline V gives CDR1 MNHEY, CDR2 SVGEGT.

This clone occurred once. The chain employs TRBV9 and TRBJ2-1, with D possibly being TRBD1 or TRBD2 (5 bases each). Germline V gene lookup returns CDR1 SGDLS and CDR2 YYNGEE. V was clipped by 1 base and J by 0 bases, with 11 bases between them. This CDR3 has 16 amino acids. The CDR3 bases are TGTGCCAGCAGCGTATTCGGGACGTACTCCTACAATGAGCAGTTCTTC. Protein: CASSVFGTYSYNEQFF.

The V call is TRBV11-2, the J call TRBJ2-7; TRBD2 aligns across 9 bases. Germline V gene data show CDR1 as SGHAT and CDR2 as FQNNGV. This CDR3 has 14 amino acids. V lost 5 bases and J lost 3; bases outside the gene matches: 5. The CDR3 here is CASSASGGIYEQYF. CDR3 sequence (DNA): TGTGCCAGCAGCGCGAGCGGGGGGATCTACGAGCAGTACTTC.

The chain has TRBV4-3 and TRBJ2-7; D remains unclear. V lost 0 bases and J lost 3, with 6 bases in between. The CDR3 has 13 residues. Germline V gene lookup returns CDR1 LGHNA and CDR2 YSLEER. CDR3 DNA sequence: TGCGCCAGCAGCCAAGACAGATACTACGAGCAGTACTTC. Protein sequence: CASSQDRYYEQYF.

The V call is TRBV10-2, the J call TRBJ1-5; the D gene is possibly TRBD1 (6 bases). The CDR3 extends over 14 amino acids. Looked up from germline, CDR1 is WSHSY and CDR2 is SAAADI. Trimming pared 5 bases from V and 5 bases from J, leaving 13 bases between. The CDR3 reads CASSRTDHDQPQHF. In nucleotides, the CDR3 is TGCGCCAGCAGTAGGACAGACCATGATCAGCCCCAGCATTTT.

This chain links TRBV5-1 with TRBJ2-1, with 14 bases fitting TRBD2. V lost 3 bases and J lost 2; bases outside the gene matches: 1. Germline V CDR1 and CDR2: SGHRS, YFSETQ. The CDR3 sequence is 16 residues long. DNA for the CDR3: TGCGCCAGCAGCTGGGGACTAGCGGGGGCCTACAATGAGCAGTTCTTC. The encoded protein is CASSWGLAGAYNEQFF.